The 18 T cell receptor beta chains reported below all come from one sample, sequenced in a study of identical twins. From the 5' RACE reads, TCRdb called clonotypes with MiXCR, one entry per CDR3 protein. The sample consists of 410,000 or so distinct CDR3 sequences, roughly 20% of them appearing once. The sequenced sample was naive T cells sorted from blood. Every receptor here comes from a man in his fifties or sixties in good health.

The chain couples TRBV12-3 or TRBV12-4 to TRBJ2-5; 14 bases line up with TRBD2. Losses at the gene ends were 5 bases for V and 2 bases for J; bases not matched to a gene: 1. This CDR3 comprises 15 residues. CDR3 region: CASSRLAGGQETQYF. The CDR3 region has the DNA TGTGCCAGCAGTCGACTAGCGGGGGGGCAAGAGACCCAGTACTTC.

This clonotype was counted at least ten times. This chain connects TRBV29-1 to TRBJ2-1, with 8 bases that match TRBD1. V was clipped by 6 bases and J by 6 bases; unmatched bases: 10. This CDR3 comprises 14 residues. Germline CDR1 SQVTM, CDR2 ANQGSEA. The CDR3 spells CSVIRLGTGNEQFF. The CDR3 nucleotides read TGCAGCGTCATTCGACTTGGGACAGGCAATGAGCAGTTCTTC.

This clonotype appeared a few times. This chain uses TRBV28 with TRBJ1-1; D not certain. The CDR3 totals 14 residues. With 3 bases removed from V and 1 base from J, the gap between germline ends came to 9 bases. Germline values: CDR1 MDHEN, CDR2 SYDVKM. CDR3 DNA: TGTGCCAGCAGTTTTGTGGAGACGAACACTGAAGCTTTCTTT. It is translated as CASSFVETNTEAFF.

The chain employs TRBV12-3 or TRBV12-4 and TRBJ2-1; D is ambiguous. The CDR3 covers 11 residues. Deletions cut 6 bases from V and 5 bases from J, with 5 bases between. In nucleotides, the CDR3 is TGTGCCAGCAGGGCCAACAATGAGCAGTTCTTC. Translated, it gives CASRANNEQFF.

This clonotype has more than one count but fewer than ten. The V call is TRBV20-1, the J call TRBJ2-7; TRBD2 matches at 11 bases. V was pared by 1 base and J by 2 bases, with 7 bases of the junction left unmatched. This CDR3 region has 16 residues. The germline V gene has CDR1 DFQATT and CDR2 SNEGSKA (reference sequence). The CDR3 sequence: CSARGLAGGHAYEQYF. The CDR3 DNA reads TGCAGTGCTAGAGGCCTAGCGGGAGGCCATGCCTACGAGCAGTACTTC.

The gene calls are TRBV3-1 and TRBJ2-4; possible D gene TRBD1, 5 bases. The CDR3 length is 16 residues. The germline CDR1 and CDR2 sequences are LGHDT and YNNKEL (reference sequence). Trimming stripped 4 bases from V and 5 bases from J, with 18 bases between. This CDR3 reads CASSPGHVTGQNIQYF. The CDR3 DNA is TGTGCCAGCAGCCCTGGCCACGTCACAGGACAAAACATTCAGTACTTC. The full variable domain, rest sourced from reference TRBV3-1 and TRBJ2-4, is DTAVSQTPKYLVTQMGNDKSIKCEQNLGHDTMYWYKQDSKKFLKIMFSYNNKELIINETVPNRFSPKSPDKAHLNLHINSLELGDSAVYFCASSPGHVTGQNIQYFGAGTRLSVL.

As concerns this clonotype: One end of the junction varies from germline; a read error may be responsible. This sequence joins TRBV4-3 and TRBJ2-7; 11 bases agree with TRBD2. From germline, CDR1 is LGHNA and CDR2 YSLEER. The CDR3 consists of 15 residues. Written as DNA, the CDR3 is TGCGCCAACAGCCAAGGAACTAGCGGGAGCTACGAGCAGTACTTC. This translates into CANSQGTSGSYEQYF.

The sample holds many counts of this clonotype. The chain uses TRBV28 and TRBJ1-1; the D is unclear. The germline V gene encodes CDR1 MDHEN and CDR2 SYDVKM. The V end lost 3 bases, the J end lost 7 bases, and 12 bases lay between the germline ends. The CDR3 runs 13 residues. CDR3 coding DNA: TGTGCCAGCAGTTTCTCACCGGGCCGTGAAGCTTTCTTT. Translated, it gives CASSFSPGREAFF.

The chain recombines TRBV28 with TRBJ2-3; 8 nucleotides match TRBD1. Losses at the gene ends were 7 bases for V and 2 bases for J; bases not matched to a gene: 20. The CDR3 totals 19 residues. The germline V gene has CDR1 MDHEN and CDR2 SYDVKM. CDR3 amino acids: CASTGSYGTGGIFTDTQYF. As DNA, the CDR3 is TGTGCCAGCACAGGTAGTTACGGTACAGGGGGTATCTTCACAGATACGCAGTATTTT.

The chain has TRBV28 and TRBJ2-1; possibly TRBD1 or TRBD2 for D (6 bases each). Germline V lookup: CDR1 MDHEN, CDR2 SYDVKM. There are 15 residues in the CDR3. Between the trimmed V and J ends, which lost 2 bases and 6 bases, there was a span of 14 bases. The CDR3 spells CASSLRGASRNEQFF. CDR3 DNA: TGTGCCAGCAGTTTAAGGGGGGCCTCCCGCAATGAGCAGTTCTTC.

CDR3 nucleotides: TGTGCCAGCAGTGAAGCGACCTTCGGCACCGGGGAGCTGTTTTTT. This translates into CASSEATFGTGELFF. The chain links TRBV6-1 to TRBJ2-2; no reliable D call. Trimming removed 0 bases at V and 4 bases at J, with 9 bases between. The CDR3 has 15 residues. The germline gives CDR1 MNHNS, CDR2 SASEGT.

The chain combines TRBV4-1 with TRBJ1-4, with 9 bases lining up with TRBD1. CDR3 size: 15 residues. J gave up 8 bases and V 6 bases, and 10 bases lay outside the gene matches. CDR1 and CDR2 from the germline V gene are MGHRA and YSYEKL. The CDR3 spells CASRGRDRAGEKLFF. CDR3 sequence (DNA): TGCGCCAGCAGAGGAAGGGACAGGGCGGGGGAAAAACTGTTTTTT.

This clonotype has ten or more counts. The rearrangement links TRBV10-3 to TRBJ2-7; D tentatively reads TRBD1 or TRBD2 (5 bases each). CDR1 and CDR2 (germline): ENHRY, SYGVKD. The CDR3 is made up of 14 amino acids. Trimming left V 5 bases short and J 4 bases short, with 15 bases between. The CDR3 spells CAISWAGTEYEQYF. CDR3 nucleotide sequence: TGTGCCATCAGTTGGGCAGGGACGGAGTACGAGCAGTACTTC.

The chain joins TRBV12-3 or TRBV12-4 to TRBJ2-1; D not resolved. V lost 2 bases to trimming and J lost 4 bases, with 9 bases between them. The CDR3 is 14 residues long. The CDR3 region has the DNA TGTGCCAGCAGTTTAACGGCTGGGTACAATGAGCAGTTCTTC. This gives the protein CASSLTAGYNEQFF.

V usage is TRBV7-9 and J usage is TRBJ2-1; the D gene is possibly TRBD2 (6 bases). Germline V lookup: CDR1 SEHNR, CDR2 FQNEAQ (reference sequence). This CDR3 contains 16 residues. V shed 1 base and J shed 9 bases, with 19 bases lying between them. The CDR3: CASSLGGGGPEGEQFF. The DNA for the CDR3 is TGTGCCAGCAGCTTAGGGGGCGGTGGACCGGAGGGTGAGCAGTTCTTC.

This clonotype has just a few counts. The rearrangement uses TRBV20-1 and TRBJ2-5, with 7 bases that match TRBD2. CDR1 and CDR2 (germline): DFQATT, SNEGSKA (reference sequence). The length of the CDR3 is 15 residues. Germline trimming cut 6 bases from V and 1 base from J; bases unmatched to any gene: 11. In DNA form, the CDR3 reads TGCAGTGCCATGTCTTTCCGCGGGAGCCAAGAGACCCAGTACTTC. Translated: CSAMSFRGSQETQYF.

This clonotype was recorded at least ten times. The chain is built from TRBV4-1 and TRBJ2-2, with a tentative D call TRBD2 (7 bases). This CDR3 spans 17 amino acids. Trimming took off 0 bases at V and 4 bases at J, with 15 bases between the two ends. Germline V gene sequence: CDR1 MGHRA, CDR2 YSYEKL. The CDR3 coding sequence is TGCGCCAGCAGCCAAGATATTCGGGGGGCCGCCACCGGGGAGCTGTTTTTT. The encoded protein is CASSQDIRGAATGELFF.

This clonotype was detected a few times. This chain links TRBV6-1 with TRBJ1-1; unclear D gene. From germline, CDR1 is MNHNS and CDR2 SASEGT. CDR3 length equals 14 residues. The V end lost 6 bases, the J end lost 0 bases, and 11 bases lay between the germline ends. Written as DNA, the CDR3 is TGTGCCAGCAGAAGTGGTGTGGTGAACACTGAAGCTTTCTTT. Protein sequence: CASRSGVVNTEAFF.